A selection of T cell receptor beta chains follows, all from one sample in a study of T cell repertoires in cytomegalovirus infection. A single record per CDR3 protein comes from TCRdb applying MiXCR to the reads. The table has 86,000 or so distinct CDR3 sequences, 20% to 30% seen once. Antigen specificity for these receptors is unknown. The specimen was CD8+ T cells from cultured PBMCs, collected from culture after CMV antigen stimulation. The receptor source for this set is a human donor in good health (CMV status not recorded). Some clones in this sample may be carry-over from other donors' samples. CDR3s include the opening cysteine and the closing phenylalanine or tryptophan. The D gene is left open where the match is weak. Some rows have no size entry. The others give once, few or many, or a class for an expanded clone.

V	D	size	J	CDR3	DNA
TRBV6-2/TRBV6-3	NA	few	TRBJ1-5	CASQKFEGRDSNQPQHF	TGTGCCAGTCAAAAATTCGAGGGGCGCGACAGCAATCAGCCCCAGCATTTT
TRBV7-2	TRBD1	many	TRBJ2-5	CASSLGGQGLQETQYF	TGTGCCAGCAGCTTAGGGGGACAGGGGCTCCAGGAGACCCAGTACTTC
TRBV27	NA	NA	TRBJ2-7	CASSFAAGEYEQYF	TGTGCCAGCAGTTTCGCGGCAGGGGAATACGAGCAGTACTTC
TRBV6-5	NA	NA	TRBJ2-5	CASSYLETQYF	TGTGCCAGCAGTTACTTAGAGACCCAGTACTTC
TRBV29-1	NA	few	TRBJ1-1	CSVEARPDTEAFF	TGCAGCGTTGAAGCGAGGCCTGACACTGAAGCTTTCTTT
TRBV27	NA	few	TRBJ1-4	CASSLLGDSEKLFF	TGTGCCAGCAGTTTGTTAGGGGATAGTGAAAAACTGTTTTTT
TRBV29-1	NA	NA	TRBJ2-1	CSVGRRALHPNNEQFF	TGCAGCGTTGGGCGCAGGGCTTTACATCCTAACAATGAGCAGTTCTTC
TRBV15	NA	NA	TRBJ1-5	CATSRDGGRVPQHF	TGTGCCACCAGCAGAGATGGGGGGAGGGTGCCCCAGCATTTT
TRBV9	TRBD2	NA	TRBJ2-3	CASKGLAGTDTQYF	TGTGCCAGCAAAGGACTAGCGGGCACAGATACGCAGTATTTT
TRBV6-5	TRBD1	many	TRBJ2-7	CASSYQGQGYEQYF	TGTGCCAGCAGTTACCAGGGACAGGGTTACGAGCAGTACTTC
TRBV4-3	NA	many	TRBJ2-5	CASSQDPRGVGETQYF	TGCGCCAGCAGCCAAGACCCCAGGGGAGTTGGAGAGACCCAGTACTTC
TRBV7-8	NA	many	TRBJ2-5	CASSLVKTRGGTQYF	TGTGCCAGCAGCTTAGTGAAGACTCGAGGCGGGACCCAGTACTTC
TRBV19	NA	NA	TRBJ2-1	CASSGGLSYNEQFF	TGTGCCAGTAGTGGAGGGTTATCCTACAATGAGCAGTTCTTC
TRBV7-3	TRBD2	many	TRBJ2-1	CASSLVAGGLNEQFF	TGTGCCAGCAGCTTAGTAGCGGGAGGTCTTAATGAGCAGTTCTTC
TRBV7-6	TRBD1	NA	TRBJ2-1	CASSLFPPGTGGSLFDNEQFF	TGTGCCAGCAGCTTATTTCCTCCCGGGACAGGGGGCTCTTTGTTCGACAATGAGCAGTTCTTC
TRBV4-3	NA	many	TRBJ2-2	CASSSTGALGTGELFF	TGCGCCAGCAGCAGTACCGGTGCTTTGGGCACCGGGGAGCTGTTTTTT
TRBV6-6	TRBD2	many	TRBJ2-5	CASSYTPGTSEETQYF	TGTGCCAGCAGTTACACTCCCGGGACTAGCGAAGAGACCCAGTACTTC
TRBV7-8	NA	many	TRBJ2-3	CASSDGTSRTDTQYF	TGTGCCAGCAGTGATGGGACCTCACGCACAGATACGCAGTATTTT
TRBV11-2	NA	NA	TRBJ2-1	CASSKGGGTGYNEQFF	TGTGCCAGCAGCAAAGGGGGGGGAACAGGTTACAATGAGCAGTTCTTC
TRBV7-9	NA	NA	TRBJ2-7	CASSLSLRDPYEQYF	TGTGCCAGCAGCTTGAGCCTTCGGGACCCCTACGAGCAGTACTTC
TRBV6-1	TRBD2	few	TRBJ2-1	CASSDFLAGAGNEQFF	TGTGCCAGCAGTGATTTTCTAGCGGGGGCCGGGAATGAGCAGTTCTTC
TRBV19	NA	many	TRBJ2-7	CASSLPGLTNPYEQYF	TGTGCCAGTAGTTTACCGGGACTTACTAACCCCTACGAGCAGTACTTC
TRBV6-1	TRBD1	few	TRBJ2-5	CASSEHRGFSETQYF	TGTGCCAGCAGTGAACACAGGGGGTTCTCGGAGACCCAGTACTTC
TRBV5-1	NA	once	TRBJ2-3	CASSLDGGRTDTQYF	TGCGCCAGCAGCTTGGATGGGGGCAGAACAGATACGCAGTATTTT
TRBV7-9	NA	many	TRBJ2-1	CASSLQADEQFF	TGTGCCAGCAGCCTCCAGGCCGACGAGCAGTTCTTC
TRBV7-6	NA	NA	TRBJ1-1	CASSAGDVAFF	TGTGCCAGCAGCGCAGGGGACGTGGCTTTCTTT
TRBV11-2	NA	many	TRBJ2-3	CASSLGELAIRGDTQYF	TGTGCCAGCAGCCTTGGGGAACTAGCCATCAGAGGAGATACGCAGTATTTT
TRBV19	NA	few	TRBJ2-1	CASSIGPAGAFNEQFF	TGTGCCAGTAGTATAGGTCCCGCGGGGGCATTCAATGAGCAGTTCTTC
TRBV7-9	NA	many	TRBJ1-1	CASSYLGDTEAFF	TGTGCCAGCAGCTATCTCGGGGATACTGAAGCTTTCTTT
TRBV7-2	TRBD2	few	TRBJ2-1	CASYYSGSYNEQFF	TGTGCCAGCTATTATAGCGGGAGTTACAATGAGCAGTTCTTC
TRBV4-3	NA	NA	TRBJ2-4	CASSQDRSLNIQYF	TGCGCCAGCAGCCAAGATAGGAGCTTAAACATTCAGTACTTC
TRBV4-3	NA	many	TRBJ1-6	CASSPSDSPVPRTPLHF	TGCGCCAGCAGCCCATCCGACTCTCCCGTCCCCAGGACACCCCTCCACTTT
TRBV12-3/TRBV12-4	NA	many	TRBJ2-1	CASWVSYNEQFF	TGTGCCTCCTGGGTCTCCTACAATGAGCAGTTCTTC
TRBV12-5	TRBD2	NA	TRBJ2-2	CASAGDNTGELFF	TGTGCGTCGGCGGGGGACAACACCGGGGAGCTGTTTTTT
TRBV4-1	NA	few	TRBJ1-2	CASSQDLGGEYGYTF	TGCGCCAGCAGCCAAGATCTCGGCGGAGAGTATGGCTACACCTTC
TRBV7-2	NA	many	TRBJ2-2	CASSLEYAGELFF	TGTGCCAGCAGCTTAGAGTACGCCGGGGAGCTGTTTTTT
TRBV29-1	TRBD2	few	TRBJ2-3	CSAGGTSESTDTQYF	TGCAGCGCCGGGGGGACCTCCGAGAGCACAGATACGCAGTATTTT
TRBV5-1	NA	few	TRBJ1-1	CASSSGRIMNTEAFF	TGCGCCAGCAGCTCCGGACGGATTATGAACACTGAAGCTTTCTTT
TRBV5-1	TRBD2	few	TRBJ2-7	CASSWTSGGTYEQYF	TGCGCCAGCAGTTGGACTAGCGGGGGGACCTACGAGCAGTACTTC
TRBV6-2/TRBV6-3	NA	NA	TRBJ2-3	CASSGANTQYF	TGTGCCAGCAGTGGGGCTAATACGCAGTATTTT
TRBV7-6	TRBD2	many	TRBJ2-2	CASSLRTSGRGTGELFF	TGTGCCAGCAGCTTGAGGACTAGCGGGAGAGGCACCGGGGAGCTGTTTTTT
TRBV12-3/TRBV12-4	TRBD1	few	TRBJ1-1	CASSLGPDRGVAFF	TGTGCCAGCAGTTTAGGGCCCGACAGGGGTGTAGCTTTCTTT
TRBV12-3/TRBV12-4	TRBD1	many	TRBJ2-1	CASSQDRVGNEQFF	TGTGCCAGCAGTCAGGACAGGGTGGGCAATGAGCAGTTCTTC
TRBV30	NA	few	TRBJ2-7	CASYEVGLEQYF	TGTGCCTCCTACGAGGTAGGGCTCGAGCAGTACTTC
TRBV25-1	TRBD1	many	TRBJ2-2	CASSDPRTGGNTGELFF	TGTGCCAGCAGTGATCCCCGGACAGGGGGCAACACCGGGGAGCTGTTTTTT
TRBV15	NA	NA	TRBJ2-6	CATSEGSGANVLTF	TGTGCCACCAGCGAGGGCTCTGGGGCCAACGTCCTGACTTTC
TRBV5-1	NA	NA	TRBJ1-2	CASSLDDSQGYTF	TGCGCCAGCAGCTTGGATGACAGTCAAGGCTACACCTTC
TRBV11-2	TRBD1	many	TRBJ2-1	CASSLDRGPGNEQFF	TGTGCCAGCAGCCTCGACAGGGGGCCGGGCAATGAGCAGTTCTTC
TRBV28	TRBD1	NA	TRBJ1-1	CASSLLAGGTEAFF	TGTGCCAGCAGTTTATTGGCAGGGGGCACTGAAGCTTTCTTT
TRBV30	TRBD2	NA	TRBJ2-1	CAWTPTSGAYNEQFF	TGTGCCTGGACCCCGACTAGCGGAGCCTACAATGAGCAGTTCTTC
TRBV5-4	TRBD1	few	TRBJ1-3	CASRQGSSGNTIYF	TGTGCCAGTAGACAGGGTTCGTCGGGTAACACCATATATTTT
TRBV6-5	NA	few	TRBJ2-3	CASSYSQNRGDTQYF	TGTGCCAGCAGTTACTCTCAGAATCGAGGAGATACGCAGTATTTT
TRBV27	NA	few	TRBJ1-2	CASSLGSTSGYTF	TGTGCCAGCAGTTTAGGGAGCACTTCGGGCTACACCTTC
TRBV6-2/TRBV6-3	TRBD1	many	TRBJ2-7	CASSYGPGGQDEQYF	TGTGCCAGCAGTTACGGCCCAGGGGGCCAGGACGAGCAGTACTTC